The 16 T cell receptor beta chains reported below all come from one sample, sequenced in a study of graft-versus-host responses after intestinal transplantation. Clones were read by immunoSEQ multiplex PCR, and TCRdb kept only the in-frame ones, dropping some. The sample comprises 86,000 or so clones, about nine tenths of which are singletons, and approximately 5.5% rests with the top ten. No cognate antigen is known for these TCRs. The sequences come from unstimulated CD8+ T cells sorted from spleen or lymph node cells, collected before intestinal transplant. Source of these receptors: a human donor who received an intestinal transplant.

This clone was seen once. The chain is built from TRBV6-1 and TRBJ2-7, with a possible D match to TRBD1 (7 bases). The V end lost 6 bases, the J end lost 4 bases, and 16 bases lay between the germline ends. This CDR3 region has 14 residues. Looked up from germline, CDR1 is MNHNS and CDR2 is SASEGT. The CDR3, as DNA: TGTGCCAGCAGGGGCGGGACAGCGTTTTACGAGCAGTACTTC. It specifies CASRGGTAFYEQYF.

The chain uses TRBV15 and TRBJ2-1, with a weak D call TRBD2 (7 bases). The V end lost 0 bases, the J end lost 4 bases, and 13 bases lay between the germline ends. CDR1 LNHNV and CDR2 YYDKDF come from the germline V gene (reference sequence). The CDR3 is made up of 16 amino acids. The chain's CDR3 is CATSRELAGAYNEQFF. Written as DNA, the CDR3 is TGTGCCACCAGCAGAGAGTTGGCGGGGGCGTACAATGAGCAGTTCTTC. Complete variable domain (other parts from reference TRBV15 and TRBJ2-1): DAMVIQNPRYQVTQFGKPVTLSCSQTLNHNVMYWYQQKSSQAPKLLFHYYDKDFNNEADTPDNFQSRRPNTSFCFLDIRSPGLGDTAMYLCATSRELAGAYNEQFFGPGTRLTVL.

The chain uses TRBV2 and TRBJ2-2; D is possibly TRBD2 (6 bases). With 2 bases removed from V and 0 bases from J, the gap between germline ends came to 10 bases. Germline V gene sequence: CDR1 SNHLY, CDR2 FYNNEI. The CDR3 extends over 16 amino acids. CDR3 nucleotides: TGTGCCAGCAGTGAATGGGCGGGGACGAACACCGGGGAGCTGTTTTTT. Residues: CASSEWAGTNTGELFF. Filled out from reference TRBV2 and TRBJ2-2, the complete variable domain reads EPEVTQTPSHQVTQMGQEVILRCVPISNHLYFYWYRQILGQKVEFLVSFYNNEISEKSEIFDDQFSVERPDGSNFTLKIRSTKLEDSAMYFCASSEWAGTNTGELFFGEGSRLTVL.

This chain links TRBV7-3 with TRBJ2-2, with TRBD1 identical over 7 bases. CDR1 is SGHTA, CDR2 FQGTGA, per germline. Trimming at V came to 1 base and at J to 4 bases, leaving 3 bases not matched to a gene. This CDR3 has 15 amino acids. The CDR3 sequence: CASSLMRTGTGELFF. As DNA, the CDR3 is TGTGCCAGCAGCTTAATGAGGACAGGCACCGGGGAGCTGTTTTTT. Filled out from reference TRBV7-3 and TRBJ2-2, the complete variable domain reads GAGVSQTPSNKVTEKGKYVELRCDPISGHTALYWYRQSLGQGPEFLIYFQGTGAADDSGLPNDRFFAVRPEGSVSTLKIQRTERGDSAVYLCASSLMRTGTGELFFGEGSRLTVL.

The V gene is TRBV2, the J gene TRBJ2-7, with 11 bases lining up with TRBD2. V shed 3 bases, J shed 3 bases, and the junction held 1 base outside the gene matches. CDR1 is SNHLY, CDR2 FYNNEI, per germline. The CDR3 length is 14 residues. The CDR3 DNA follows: TGTGCCAGCAGTGACCTAGCGGGAGGCTACGAGCAGTACTTC. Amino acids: CASSDLAGGYEQYF.

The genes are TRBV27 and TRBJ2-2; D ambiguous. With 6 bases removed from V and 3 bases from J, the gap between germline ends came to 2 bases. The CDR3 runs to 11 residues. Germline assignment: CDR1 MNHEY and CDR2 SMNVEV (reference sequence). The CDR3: CASSDTGELFF. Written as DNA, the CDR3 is TGTGCCAGCAGCGACACCGGGGAGCTGTTTTTT.

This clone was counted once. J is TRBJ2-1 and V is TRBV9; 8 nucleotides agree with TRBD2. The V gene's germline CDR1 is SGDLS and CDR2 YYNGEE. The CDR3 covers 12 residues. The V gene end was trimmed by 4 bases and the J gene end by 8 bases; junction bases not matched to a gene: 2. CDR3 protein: CASSPGGYEQFF. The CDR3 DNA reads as TGTGCCAGCAGCCCGGGAGGGTATGAGCAGTTCTTC.

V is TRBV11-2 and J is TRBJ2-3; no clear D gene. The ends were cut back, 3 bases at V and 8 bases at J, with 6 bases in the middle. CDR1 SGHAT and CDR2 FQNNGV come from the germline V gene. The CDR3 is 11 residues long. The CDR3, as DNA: TGTGCCAGCAGCTTCGGCGGTACGCAGTATTTT. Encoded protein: CASSFGGTQYF.

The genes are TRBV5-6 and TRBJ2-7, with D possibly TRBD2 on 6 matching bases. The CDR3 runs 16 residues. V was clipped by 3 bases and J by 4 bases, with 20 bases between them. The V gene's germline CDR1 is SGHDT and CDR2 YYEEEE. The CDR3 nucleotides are TGTGCCAGCAGCTCAATTACGGGAGCCCTGGGGTACGAGCAGTACTTC. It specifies CASSSITGALGYEQYF.

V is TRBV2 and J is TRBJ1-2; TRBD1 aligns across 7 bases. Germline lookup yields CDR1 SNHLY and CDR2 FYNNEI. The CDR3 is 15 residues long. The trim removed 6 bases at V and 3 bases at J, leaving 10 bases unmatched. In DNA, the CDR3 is TGTGCCAGCAGCGGTTATCAGGGGGTTGACTATGGCTACACCTTC. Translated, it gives CASSGYQGVDYGYTF.

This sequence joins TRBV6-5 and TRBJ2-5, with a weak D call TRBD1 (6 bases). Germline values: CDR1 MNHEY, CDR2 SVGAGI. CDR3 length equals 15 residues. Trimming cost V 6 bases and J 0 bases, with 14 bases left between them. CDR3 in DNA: TGTGCCAGCAGCCCTTTCAGGGGAAACCAAGAGACCCAGTACTTC. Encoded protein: CASSPFRGNQETQYF.

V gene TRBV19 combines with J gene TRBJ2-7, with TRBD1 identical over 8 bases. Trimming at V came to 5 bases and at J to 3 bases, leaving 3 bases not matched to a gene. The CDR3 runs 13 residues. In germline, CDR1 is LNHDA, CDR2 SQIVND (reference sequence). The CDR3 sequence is CASSVGTGYEQYF. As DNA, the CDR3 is TGTGCCAGTAGTGTCGGGACAGGCTACGAGCAGTACTTC.

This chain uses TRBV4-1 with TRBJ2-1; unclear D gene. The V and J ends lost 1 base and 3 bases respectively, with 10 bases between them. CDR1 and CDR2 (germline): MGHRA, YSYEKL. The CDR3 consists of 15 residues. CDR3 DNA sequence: TGCGCCAGCAGCCAAGTAATGGGAAGCTACAATGAGCAGTTCTTC. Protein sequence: CASSQVMGSYNEQFF.

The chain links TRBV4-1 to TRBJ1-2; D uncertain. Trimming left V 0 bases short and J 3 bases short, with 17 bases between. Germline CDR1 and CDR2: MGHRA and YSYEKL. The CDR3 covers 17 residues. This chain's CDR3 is CASSQEMAGRLDYGYTF. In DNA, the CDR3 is TGCGCCAGCAGCCAAGAAATGGCCGGCAGACTTGACTATGGCTACACCTTC.

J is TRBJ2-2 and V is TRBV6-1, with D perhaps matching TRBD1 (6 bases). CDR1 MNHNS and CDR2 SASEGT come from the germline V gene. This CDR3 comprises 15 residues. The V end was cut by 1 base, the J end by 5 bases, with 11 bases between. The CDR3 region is CASSEVGARTGELFF. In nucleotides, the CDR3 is TGTGCCAGCAGTGAAGTGGGGGCGCGGACCGGGGAGCTGTTTTTT.

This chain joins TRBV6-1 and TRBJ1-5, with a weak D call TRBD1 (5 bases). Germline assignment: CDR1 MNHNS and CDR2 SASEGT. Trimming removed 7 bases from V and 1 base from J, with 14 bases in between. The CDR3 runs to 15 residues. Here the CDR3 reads CASIGGDESNQPQHF. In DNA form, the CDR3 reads TGTGCCAGCATCGGGGGGGATGAGAGCAATCAGCCCCAGCATTTT.